A selection of T cell receptor beta chains follows, all from one sample in a study of spatial heterogeneity in lung cancer. MiXCR, run by TCRdb on the 5' RACE reads, gives a single entry per CDR3 protein. The sample lists roughly 10,000 distinct CDR3 sequences, about 6% occurring once. Here the sequenced sample was PBMCs, taken at surgery. The receptors were sampled from a male donor with early-stage non-small cell lung cancer. Each CDR3 is given with its conserved first and last residue.

TRBJ2-4	TRBV7-2	CASSVGLASNIQYF
TRBJ2-2	TRBV5-4	CASSFMGLAGARGTGELFF
TRBJ2-1	TRBV7-6	CASSWSSYNEQFF
TRBJ2-7	TRBV21-1	CASSNLEGVKHEQYF
TRBJ1-2	TRBV12-3/TRBV12-4	CASSFPNYGYTF
TRBJ2-2	TRBV6-2/TRBV6-3	CASIPDSFLNTGELFF
TRBJ2-7	TRBV24-1	CATSDSYEQYF
TRBJ2-2	TRBV28	CASSLGSSQSGELFF
TRBJ2-1	TRBV2	CASSDGLAGVNNEQFF
TRBJ1-1	TRBV21-1	CASSKEGRYMNTEAFF